The present entry profiles one TCR beta chain with its context. This entry comes from a study of blood T cell repertoires in COVID-19. Turning to the study itself: Samples came from the United States, Italy and Spain, spanning acute and convalescent COVID-19.

This CDR3 is 16 amino acids long. Germline V gives CDR1 LNHDA, CDR2 SQIVND (reference sequence). Trimming at V came to 3 bases and at J to 7 bases, leaving 10 bases not matched to a gene. Produced via immunoSEQ multiplex PCR; TCRdb's table is partial and in-frame only. The repertoire has 95,000 to 120,000 clones, about 87% of them found once; the top ten carry roughly 4.4%. The source of this sequence is a woman aged 45-59 years with acute or convalescent COVID-19. V and J are TRBV19 and TRBJ2-3; TRBD1 matches 10 bases. Input material: peripheral blood. The CDR3 protein is CASSIPGQGGINTQYF. The CDR3 DNA reads TGTGCCAGTAGTATTCCCGGACAGGGGGGTATTAATACGCAGTATTTT.